The 27 T cell receptor beta chains below all came from one sample that was sequenced in a study of CD8 T cells in ankylosing spondylitis. These receptors' antigens are unknown. Study-level findings and limits: It appeared that ankylosing spondylitis blood was characterized by a TCR beta motif of fewer than ten highly homologous variants.

From the 5' RACE reads, TCRdb called clonotypes with MiXCR, one entry per CDR3 protein. The sample lists a few hundred thousand distinct CDR3 sequences; roughly 8% were seen once. Material for sequencing was blood, either unsorted or a sorted T cell fraction (not recorded which). Source of these receptors: a male donor with ankylosing spondylitis.

The sample holds a few counts of this clonotype. The rearrangement uses TRBV10-3 and TRBJ2-3; the match to TRBD2 covers 7 bases. The V gene end was trimmed by 10 bases and the J gene end by 3 bases; junction bases not matched to a gene: 10. The CDR3 runs 14 residues. The germline V gene has CDR1 ENHRY and CDR2 SYGVKD. The CDR3 nucleotides read TGTGCCAGTTCAGCGGGAATCGGGACAGATACGCAGTATTTT. Translation: CASSAGIGTDTQYF.

Many counts were recorded for this clonotype. V is TRBV4-3 and J is TRBJ2-2, with a tentative D call TRBD1 (5 bases). The V gene's germline CDR1 is LGHNA and CDR2 YSLEER. This CDR3 has 16 amino acids. The germline V and J ends were trimmed by 0 bases and 6 bases, with 14 bases remaining between them. CDR3 residues: CASSQEAGSSSGELFF. The CDR3 region has the DNA TGCGCCAGCAGCCAAGAGGCAGGGTCATCGTCCGGGGAGCTGTTTTTT.

This clonotype appeared many times. The chain combines TRBV28 with TRBJ2-5; TRBD2 aligns across 8 bases. Per germline, CDR1 MDHEN and CDR2 SYDVKM. CDR3 size: 15 residues. The V gene end was trimmed by 3 bases and the J gene end by 4 bases; junction bases not matched to a gene: 7. For the CDR3, the DNA is TGTGCCAGCAGTTTGCGAGCGGGAGTAGGAGAGACCCAGTACTTC. As protein: CASSLRAGVGETQYF. Full variable domain (outside the CDR3, taken from reference TRBV28 and TRBJ2-5): DVKVTQSSRYLVKRTGEKVFLECVQDMDHENMFWYRQDPGLGLRLIYFSYDVKMKEKGDIPEGYSVSREKKERFSLILESASTNQTSMYLCASSLRAGVGETQYFGPGTRLLVL.

This clonotype appeared many times. J is TRBJ2-1 and V is TRBV5-1; D not resolved. CDR3 length: 15 residues. Trimming cost V 3 bases and J 6 bases, with 16 bases left between them. CDR1 is SGHRS and CDR2 is YFSETQ in the germline V gene. The CDR3 region has the DNA TGCGCCAGCAGCTCGATGGCTATGACCGGCAATGAGCAGTTCTTC. Encoded protein: CASSSMAMTGNEQFF.

This clonotype was observed a single time. This sequence joins TRBV7-8 and TRBJ2-5; D unresolved. Trimming shortened V by 6 bases and J by 5 bases, and 10 bases separated the two germline ends. The CDR3 runs 12 residues. Germline V gene lookup returns CDR1 SGHVS and CDR2 FQNEAQ. In nucleotides, the CDR3 is TGTGCCAGCAGTGTTGGCACGGAGACCCAGTACTTC. As protein: CASSVGTETQYF.

This clonotype appeared a few times. V gene TRBV13 combines with J gene TRBJ2-1, with 10 bases lining up with TRBD2. Germline V gene data show CDR1 as PRHDT and CDR2 as FYEKMQ (reference sequence). This CDR3 has 18 residues. Trimming removed 5 bases from V and 0 bases from J; junction bases left unmatched: 10. CDR3: CASSPRLAGPHSYNEQFF. In DNA form, the CDR3 reads TGTGCCAGCAGCCCCAGACTAGCGGGCCCTCACTCCTACAATGAGCAGTTCTTC.

The DNA for the CDR3 is TGTGCCAGCAGCTTGGGACAGGCGAACCAGTTCTTC. Its translation: CASSLGQANQFF. This sequence joins TRBV7-2 and TRBJ2-1; 8 nucleotides match TRBD1. CDR3 length: 12 amino acids. The ends lost 3 bases at V and 13 bases at J; junction bases unmatched: 5. CDR1 and CDR2 from the germline V gene are SGHTA and FQGNSA.

The chain employs TRBV19 and TRBJ2-5, with TRBD2 identical over 7 bases. Germline V gene lookup returns CDR1 LNHDA and CDR2 SQIVND (reference sequence). The CDR3 loop spans 14 amino acids. J was trimmed by 3 bases and V by 4 bases; bases with no gene match: 5. CDR3 loop: CASSTAGNKETQYF. CDR3 nucleotides: TGTGCCAGTAGTACAGCGGGGAACAAAGAGACCCAGTACTTC.

The chain employs TRBV5-1 and TRBJ1-4; 8 bases are a match to TRBD1. The CDR3 consists of 15 residues. Looked up from germline, CDR1 is SGHRS and CDR2 is YFSETQ. The trim removed 0 bases at V and 5 bases at J, leaving 3 bases unmatched. Here the CDR3 DNA reads TGCGCCAGCAGCTTGGGTGACAGGGGAAATGAAAAACTGTTTTTT. Translating it yields CASSLGDRGNEKLFF.

This clonotype was recorded a few times. V gene TRBV27 combines with J gene TRBJ1-5, with TRBD1 as a possible D gene (6 bases). Trimming shortened V by 6 bases and J by 5 bases, and 11 bases separated the two germline ends. The CDR3 is 13 residues long. Germline lookup yields CDR1 MNHEY and CDR2 SMNVEV (reference sequence). In nucleotides, the CDR3 is TGTGCCAGCAGGCAAACAGGGTATCAGCCCCAGCATTTT. Encoded protein: CASRQTGYQPQHF.

This clonotype has ten or more counts. The chain links TRBV10-3 to TRBJ1-5; 8 bases are a match to TRBD1. The V segment lost 8 bases and the J segment 5 bases; nucleotides outside the gene matches: 5. Germline CDR1 and CDR2: ENHRY and SYGVKD. The CDR3 is 13 residues long. The CDR3 DNA reads TGTGCCATCGGAGGGACAGGAGATCAGCCCCAGCATTTT. Translating it yields CAIGGTGDQPQHF.

The rearrangement links TRBV7-2 to TRBJ2-7; 10 bases agree with TRBD2. The CDR3 spans 14 residues. In germline, CDR1 is SGHTA, CDR2 FQGNSA. The trim removed 5 bases at V and 5 bases at J, leaving 6 bases unmatched. CDR3 loop: CASSVGLAIDEQYF. CDR3 bases: TGTGCCAGCAGCGTGGGACTAGCGATCGACGAGCAGTACTTC.

This clonotype was observed a handful of times. The V gene is TRBV7-8, the J gene TRBJ1-2; 9 positions match TRBD1. Germline loops: CDR1 SGHVS, CDR2 FQNEAQ. Losses at the gene ends were 3 bases for V and 0 bases for J; bases not matched to a gene: 2. The CDR3 loop spans 15 amino acids. The CDR3 nucleotides read TGTGCCAGCAGCTTGACAGGGGGAACTAACTATGGCTACACCTTC. Protein product: CASSLTGGTNYGYTF.

This clonotype was seen at least ten times. The chain links TRBV20-1 to TRBJ1-2, with 11 bases identical to TRBD1. J lost 6 bases, V lost 5 bases, and 5 bases had no gene match. The CDR3 consists of 13 residues. CDR1 DFQATT and CDR2 SNEGSKA come from the germline V gene (reference sequence). CDR3 in DNA: TGCAGTGCTCCCATGGACAGGGGGCATGGCTACACCTTC. Translated, it gives CSAPMDRGHGYTF.

There are many counts of this clonotype. The CDR3 region is CAISPWGSADTQYF. Written as DNA, the CDR3 is TGTGCCATCAGCCCCTGGGGGAGCGCAGATACGCAGTATTTT. The gene calls are TRBV10-3 and TRBJ2-3, with D perhaps matching TRBD1 or TRBD2 (5 bases each). The V and J ends lost 6 bases and 4 bases respectively, with 14 bases between them. Germline CDR1 reads ENHRY; CDR2 reads SYGVKD. The CDR3 consists of 14 residues.

There are many counts of this clonotype. This chain uses TRBV7-2 with TRBJ1-5; D is undetermined. Germline V gene lookup returns CDR1 SGHTA and CDR2 FQGNSA. Trimming left V 7 bases short and J 1 base short, with 11 bases between. This CDR3 region has 14 residues. The CDR3 region has the DNA TGTGCCAGCACTCGCCCCGCGAGCAATCAGCCCCAGCATTTT. Protein: CASTRPASNQPQHF.

The chain links TRBV28 to TRBJ1-2; D gene uncertain. Germline CDR1 and CDR2: MDHEN and SYDVKM. V was pared by 1 base and J by 7 bases, with 10 bases between. The CDR3 totals 13 residues. The CDR3 DNA follows: TGTGCCAGCAGTTTATCGAGCCGGGGTGGCTACACCTTC. It specifies CASSLSSRGGYTF.

The chain employs TRBV5-1 and TRBJ2-2; no clear D. Germline assignment: CDR1 SGHRS and CDR2 YFSETQ. The length of the CDR3 is 13 residues. Trimming cost V 1 base and J 5 bases, with 6 bases left between them. The CDR3 nucleotides are TGCGCCAGCAGCTTGTTAATTACCGGGGAGCTGTTTTTT. Protein: CASSLLITGELFF.

Notes on this clonotype: One end of the junction fails to match germline, which may point to a read error. The chain uses TRBV10-3 and TRBJ1-4; D remains ambiguous. The CDR3 runs 16 residues. Per the germline V gene, CDR1 is ENHRY and CDR2 is SYGVKD. DNA of the CDR3: TGTGCCGTCAGTAAGTCGTGGGGTGGAACTAATGAAAAACTGTTTTTT. Protein product: CAVSKSWGGTNEKLFF.

This clonotype has only a few counts. The CDR3 DNA reads TGCGCCAGCAGCCAAGACTGGGGGCCAGAGACCCAGTACTTC. Encoded protein: CASSQDWGPETQYF. The chain carries TRBV4-3 and TRBJ2-5; TRBD1 is a possible D gene (6 bases). Germline V gene data show CDR1 as LGHNA and CDR2 as YSLEER. V was cut by 0 bases and J by 4 bases, with 9 bases left in between. This CDR3 has 14 amino acids.

This clonotype was recorded at least ten times. The rearrangement links TRBV7-3 to TRBJ2-3; the D is unclear. The germline V gene encodes CDR1 SGHTA and CDR2 FQGTGA. V was pared by 4 bases and J by 2 bases, with 10 bases between. This CDR3 spans 14 amino acids. For the CDR3, the DNA is TGTGCCAGCAGCTCCCTGGGAATCACAGATACGCAGTATTTT. It codes for CASSSLGITDTQYF.

This clonotype was detected a few times. The rearrangement uses TRBV28 and TRBJ2-3; 15 bases line up with TRBD2. CDR1 and CDR2 from the germline V gene are MDHEN and SYDVKM. J gave up 7 bases and V 6 bases, and 5 bases lay outside the gene matches. This CDR3 is built from 15 residues. The CDR3 DNA sequence: TGTGCCAGCAGGCGGACTAGCGGGAGGGCCTATACGCAGTATTTT. Its translation is CASRRTSGRAYTQYF.

V gene TRBV7-9 combines with J gene TRBJ2-2, with D possibly matching TRBD2 (5 bases). CDR1 SEHNR and CDR2 FQNEAQ come from the germline V gene (reference sequence). V was clipped by 7 bases and J by 6 bases, with 15 bases between them. This CDR3 region has 14 residues. The CDR3 DNA follows: TGTGCCAGCACATCTAGAGGGATTGCCGGGGAGCTGTTTTTT. This sequence encodes CASTSRGIAGELFF.

The rearrangement joins TRBV25-1 to TRBJ1-1; possibly TRBD1 for D (6 bases). Trimming stripped 2 bases from V and 7 bases from J, with 14 bases between. This CDR3 region has 14 residues. Germline V gene sequence: CDR1 MGHDK, CDR2 SYGVNS. The CDR3 here is CASSEPGAGVEAFF. The CDR3 nucleotides are TGTGCCAGCAGTGAACCTGGCGCAGGGGTTGAAGCTTTCTTT.

Many counts were recorded for this clonotype. The chain has TRBV5-1 and TRBJ2-7, with D hard to call. The V end was cut by 4 bases, the J end by 3 bases, with 17 bases between. The CDR3 totals 15 residues. Germline assignment: CDR1 SGHRS and CDR2 YFSETQ. The CDR3 loop reads CASSHLGGANYEQYF. CDR3 nucleotides: TGCGCCAGCAGCCACTTAGGTGGAGCAAACTACGAGCAGTACTTC.

This clonotype was observed a few times. The chain joins TRBV3-1 to TRBJ2-5, with D possibly being TRBD1 (6 bases). Germline assignment: CDR1 LGHDT and CDR2 YNNKEL (reference sequence). V shed 5 bases and J shed 2 bases, with 9 bases lying between them. The CDR3 spans 13 residues. CDR3 nucleotide sequence: TGTGCCAGCAGCGAGGACAGTCAAGAGACCCAGTACTTC. Protein: CASSEDSQETQYF.

This clonotype was picked up a small number of times. This chain connects TRBV5-1 to TRBJ1-6, with a possible D match to TRBD1 (6 bases). The CDR3 is 15 amino acids. V gave up 4 bases and J gave up 7 bases, with 15 bases separating them. Germline V gives CDR1 SGHRS, CDR2 YFSETQ. The CDR3 DNA sequence: TGCGCCAGCAGCCTGCAATCGGGGGGCAATTCACCCCTCCACTTT. Translated, it gives CASSLQSGGNSPLHF.